This T cell receptor (beta chain) was found in a study of radiotherapy plus CTLA-4 blockade in lung cancer. The method was immunoSEQ multiplex PCR; TCRdb's version includes in-frame clones alone and lacks a portion of them. The sample consists of 90,000 to 150,000 clones, around 75% of them appearing once. This CDR3 is 13 amino acids long. Germline V gene lookup returns CDR1 MNHEY and CDR2 SVGAGI. Trimming pared 5 bases from V and 5 bases from J, leaving 11 bases between. The receptor comes from a human donor with non-small cell lung cancer who had a partial response to radiotherapy plus ipilimumab. Sequencing used peripheral blood, obtained from a patient treated with radiotherapy plus ipilimumab. The chain has TRBV6-5 and TRBJ2-3, with TRBD1 as a possible D gene (7 bases). The DNA for the CDR3 is TGTGCCAGCAGTCCAGGGGGGATAGATACGCAGTATTTT. Its translation: CASSPGGIDTQYF.